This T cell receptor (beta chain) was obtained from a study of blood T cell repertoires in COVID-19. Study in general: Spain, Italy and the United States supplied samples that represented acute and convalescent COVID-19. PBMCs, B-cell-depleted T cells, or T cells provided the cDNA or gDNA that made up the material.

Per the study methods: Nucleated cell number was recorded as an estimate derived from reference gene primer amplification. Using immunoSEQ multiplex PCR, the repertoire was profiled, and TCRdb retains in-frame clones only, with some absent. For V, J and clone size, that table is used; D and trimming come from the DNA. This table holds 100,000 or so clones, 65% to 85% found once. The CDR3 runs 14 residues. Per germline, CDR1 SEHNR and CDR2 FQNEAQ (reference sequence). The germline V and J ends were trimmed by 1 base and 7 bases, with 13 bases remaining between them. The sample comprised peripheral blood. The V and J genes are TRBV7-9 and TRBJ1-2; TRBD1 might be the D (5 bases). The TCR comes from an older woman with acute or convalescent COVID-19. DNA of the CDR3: TGTGCCAGCAGCTTAGGGGGCTTAACTGGTGGCTACACCTTC. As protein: CASSLGGLTGGYTF.